This TCR beta chain was documented in a study of blood T cell repertoires in COVID-19 (dated by TCRdb to the early 2020s). As for the study more broadly: Samples covering the acute and convalescent phases of COVID-19 were provided by collaborators in the United States, Italy and Spain. The prospective study material was composed of cDNA or gDNA derived from T cells, B-cell-depleted T cells, or PBMCs. Deeply sampled blood TCRbeta repertoires from subjects exposed to, actively infected with, or recovered from COVID-19 were included in the dataset. The repertoires were released in a freely available public database intended as a resource for research on the immune response to SARS-CoV-2. The samples were drawn from the first 160 participants of the ongoing ImmuneRACE study and from 1,254 subjects provided by 6 global collaborators. The sample metadata nearly always contained a de-identified subject ID, COVID-19 status, age in years and sex. Where available, HLA class I and class II types were obtained from metadata supplied by the sample provider rather than from assay-based typing.

About this clone: Its antigen remains unidentified. No base-level quality is on record; no much larger clone is a single base apart.

General conclusions and limits of the study: The amount of clinical and demographic metadata varied by source and participant and was provided uncurated.

Collaborating institutions collected whole blood in K2EDTA tubes following their own protocols. Collaborator samples were shipped for TCRbeta analysis as frozen whole blood, isolated PBMCs, or DNA extracted from either sample type. TCRbeta CDR3 regions were amplified from genomic DNA by means of the immunoSEQ Assay, a bias-controlled multiplex PCR. In the paper's pipeline: The number of nucleated cells in each sample was estimated from the amplification of reference gene primers within the assay. Sequence reads were collapsed and filtered to measure the absolute abundance of every unique TCRbeta CDR3 rearrangement. For each sample, productive Simpson clonality was calculated as the square root of Simpson's diversity index across productive rearrangements. TCRdb provides this immuneACCESS table in a form limited to in-frame rearrangements. Some clones are lacking; in checked studies, under half of them reflect an unresolved V gene, and why the rest are absent is not known. V and J calls and clone size are as listed in that table; D and trimming were resolved from the DNA. Within this sample are 100,000 to 150,000 clones, with less than 90% of them counted one time only. The ten largest clones capture over 20% of the sample.

The germline V gene (reference sequence) specifies LNHNV as CDR1 and YYDKDF as CDR2. Trimming removed 3 bases from V and 3 bases from J, leaving 8 bases between the germline ends. The CDR3 has 13 amino acids, counting the end cysteine and phenylalanine. CDR3 DNA is the only sequence kept; it has 39 bases, read in frame from the first base. The sample taken for sequencing was peripheral blood. This chain joins TRBV15 to TRBJ1-2; the D gene is perhaps TRBD1, on 5 matching bases. This clonotype was sampled from a woman aged 80 or older with acute or convalescent COVID-19. This receptor has the CDR3 CATSSRGDYGYTF. The DNA sequence follows: TGTGCCACCAGCAGTCGGGGGGACTATGGCTACACCTTC. Where the CDR3 stops, the reference TRBV15 and TRBJ1-2 genes take over; the full variable domain is DAMVIQNPRYQVTQFGKPVTLSCSQTLNHNVMYWYQQKSSQAPKLLFHYYDKDFNNEADTPDNFQSRRPNTSFCFLDIRSPGLGDTAMYLCATSSRGDYGYTFGSGTRLTVV.